The next 8 T cell receptor beta chains were all read from a single sample in a study of T-cell memory formation after mild COVID-19. TCRdb fed the 5' RACE reads into MiXCR, producing one record per CDR3 protein. The data contain about 350,000 distinct CDR3 sequences, roughly 20% of them seen just once; the ten biggest clones take up roughly a fifth. The sample was PBMCs or a T cell subset sorted from them (not recorded which). These receptors were collected from a man aged 18 to 30 who had mild COVID-19 (a few samples of this study predate the infection). Cell type and time point are not known.

This clonotype was detected many times. The chain links TRBV28 to TRBJ1-5; D ambiguous. Deletions cut 7 bases from V and 7 bases from J, with 11 bases between. The CDR3 length is 12 residues. Per germline, CDR1 MDHEN and CDR2 SYDVKM. CDR3 loop: CASNPTLQPQHF. CDR3 DNA sequence: TGTGCCAGCAACCCGACACTGCAGCCCCAGCATTTT.

This clonotype has more than one count but fewer than ten. The chain carries TRBV7-9 and TRBJ2-1; 10 bases line up with TRBD2. Germline assignment: CDR1 SEHNR and CDR2 FQNEAQ (reference sequence). The junction had 4 bases not matched to a gene; V was cut back by 0 bases and J by 5 bases. CDR3 size: 16 residues. The CDR3 nucleotides read TGTGCCAGCAGCTTAGCCCTAGCGGGGGAGCACAATGAGCAGTTCTTC. Amino acid sequence: CASSLALAGEHNEQFF.

The table lists this clonotype with a few counts. The chain combines TRBV4-1 with TRBJ2-3, with D unclear. Trimming stripped 1 base from V and 5 bases from J, with 13 bases between. The germline V gene has CDR1 MGHRA and CDR2 YSYEKL. The length of the CDR3 is 15 residues. The CDR3 DNA reads as TGCGCCAGCAGCCAAGGGTGGACCCCCGGAGATACGCAGTATTTT. It yields the protein CASSQGWTPGDTQYF.

V and J are TRBV6-2 or TRBV6-3 and TRBJ2-1; 9 bases map to TRBD2. Unmatched junction bases numbered 9, after V lost 2 bases and J lost 7 bases. Germline CDR1 and CDR2: MNHEY and SVGEGT. The CDR3 is 16 residues long. As DNA, the CDR3 is TGTGCCAGCAGTTACCCCGGTAGCGGGGGTTATAATGAGCAGTTCTTC. It translates to CASSYPGSGGYNEQFF.

The chain carries TRBV7-2 and TRBJ2-7; D is possibly TRBD1 (5 bases). The CDR3 loop spans 13 amino acids. V lost 5 bases and J 12 bases, leaving 20 bases between the germline ends. The germline gives CDR1 SGHTA, CDR2 FQGNSA. As DNA, the CDR3 is TGTGCCAGCAGCCCACAGGCTTGGCAGGGCGCGTACTTC. Translation: CASSPQAWQGAYF.

The chain links TRBV7-2 to TRBJ1-1, with D possibly matching TRBD1 (6 bases). There are 15 residues in the CDR3. Germline lookup yields CDR1 SGHTA and CDR2 FQGNSA. The V gene lost 6 bases and the J gene lost 0 bases, with 14 bases spanning the gap. DNA for the CDR3: TGTGCCAGCAGGCCCAGGGGAACGGTGAACACTGAAGCTTTCTTT. Protein sequence: CASRPRGTVNTEAFF.

The V and J genes are TRBV19 and TRBJ1-2; 10 bases align to TRBD1. V dropped 8 bases and J dropped 4; count of bases not matched to a gene: 4. CDR1 and CDR2 (germline): LNHDA, SQIVND (reference sequence). The CDR3 has 13 amino acids. The CDR3: CASGDRGLYGYTF. In DNA, the CDR3 is TGTGCCAGTGGGGACAGGGGCCTCTATGGCTACACCTTC.

This clonotype was detected only a few times. V is TRBV4-3 and J is TRBJ2-2; D is ambiguous. This CDR3 region has 14 residues. The germline V and J ends were trimmed by 4 bases and 3 bases, with 9 bases remaining between them. The germline gives CDR1 LGHNA, CDR2 YSLEER. CDR3 nucleotide sequence: TGCGCCAGCAGCCCTCGACTCTACACCGGGGAGCTGTTTTTT. This translates into CASSPRLYTGELFF.